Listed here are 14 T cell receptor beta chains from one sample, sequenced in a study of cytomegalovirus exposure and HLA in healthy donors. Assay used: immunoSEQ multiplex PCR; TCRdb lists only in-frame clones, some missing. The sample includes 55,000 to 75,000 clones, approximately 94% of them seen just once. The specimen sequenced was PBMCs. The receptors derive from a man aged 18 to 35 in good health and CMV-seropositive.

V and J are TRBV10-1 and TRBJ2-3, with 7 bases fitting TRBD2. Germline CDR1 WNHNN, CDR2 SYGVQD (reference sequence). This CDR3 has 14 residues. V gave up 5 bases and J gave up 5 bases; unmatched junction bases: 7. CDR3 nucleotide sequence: TGCGCCAGCAGTAGCGGGAAAGGGGTAGATACGCAGTATTTT. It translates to CASSSGKGVDTQYF.

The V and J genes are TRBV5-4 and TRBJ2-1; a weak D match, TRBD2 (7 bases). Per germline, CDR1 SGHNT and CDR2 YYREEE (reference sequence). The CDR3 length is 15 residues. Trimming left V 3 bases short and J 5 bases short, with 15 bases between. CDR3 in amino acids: CASSWEAGADNEQFF. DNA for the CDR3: TGTGCCAGCAGCTGGGAGGCGGGGGCAGACAATGAGCAGTTCTTC.

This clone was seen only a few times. The CDR3 reads CASSQSKREGRNEQFF. CDR3 coding DNA: TGCGCCAGCAGTCAATCGAAGCGGGAGGGCCGGAATGAGCAGTTCTTC. The rearrangement joins TRBV23-1 to TRBJ2-1; 10 nucleotides match TRBD2. TRBV23-1 is reported as an ORF; its role is uncertain. There are 16 residues in the CDR3. Losses at the gene ends were 0 bases for V and 7 bases for J; bases not matched to a gene: 6.

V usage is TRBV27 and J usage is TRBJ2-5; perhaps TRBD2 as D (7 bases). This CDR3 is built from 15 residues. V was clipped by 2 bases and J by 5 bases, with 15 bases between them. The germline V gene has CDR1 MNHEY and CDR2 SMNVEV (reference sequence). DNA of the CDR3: TGTGCCAGCAGTTTAGTCGGGGGGCGCTTGGAGACCCAGTACTTC. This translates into CASSLVGGRLETQYF.

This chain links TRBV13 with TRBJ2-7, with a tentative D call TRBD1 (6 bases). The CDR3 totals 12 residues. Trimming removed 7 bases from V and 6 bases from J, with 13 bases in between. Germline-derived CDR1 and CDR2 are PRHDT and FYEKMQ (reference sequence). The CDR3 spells CASTNPRGEQYF. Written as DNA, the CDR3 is TGTGCCAGCACCAATCCCAGGGGCGAGCAGTACTTC.

CDR3 nucleotide sequence: TGTGCCAGCAAGGACAGGGGGAACACTGAAGCTTTCTTT. This gives the protein CASKDRGNTEAFF. V usage is TRBV6-5 and J usage is TRBJ1-1; 9 bases are a match to TRBD1. Per the germline V gene, CDR1 is MNHEY and CDR2 is SVGAGI. V shed 7 bases, J shed 1 base, and the junction held 1 base outside the gene matches. The CDR3 length is 13 residues.

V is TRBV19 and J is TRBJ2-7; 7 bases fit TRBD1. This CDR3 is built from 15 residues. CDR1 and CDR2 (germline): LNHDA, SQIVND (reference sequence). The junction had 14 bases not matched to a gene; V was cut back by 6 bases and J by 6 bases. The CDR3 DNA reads TGTGCCAGTAGGCCATCCTTGACAGGGCTTCGCGAGCAGTACTTC. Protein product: CASRPSLTGLREQYF.

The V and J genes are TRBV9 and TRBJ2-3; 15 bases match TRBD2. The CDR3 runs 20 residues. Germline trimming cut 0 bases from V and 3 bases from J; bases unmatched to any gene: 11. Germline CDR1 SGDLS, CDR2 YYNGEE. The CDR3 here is CASSVGSGTSGGLRTDTQYF. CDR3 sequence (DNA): TGTGCCAGCAGCGTAGGTTCCGGGACTAGCGGGGGGCTTAGAACAGATACGCAGTATTTT.

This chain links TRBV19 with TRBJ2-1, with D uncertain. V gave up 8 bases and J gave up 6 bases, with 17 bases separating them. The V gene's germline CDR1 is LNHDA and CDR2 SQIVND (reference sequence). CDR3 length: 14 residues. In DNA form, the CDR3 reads TGTGCCAGTCGCCAGAACCCCTCTCTCAATGAGCAGTTCTTC. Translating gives CASRQNPSLNEQFF.

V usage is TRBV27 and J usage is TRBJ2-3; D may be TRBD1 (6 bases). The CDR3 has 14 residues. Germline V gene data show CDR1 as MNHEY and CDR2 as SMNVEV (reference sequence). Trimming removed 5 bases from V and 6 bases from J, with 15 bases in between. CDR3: CASSTSTGPDTQYF. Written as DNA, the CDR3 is TGTGCCAGCAGTACATCGACAGGACCCGATACGCAGTATTTT.

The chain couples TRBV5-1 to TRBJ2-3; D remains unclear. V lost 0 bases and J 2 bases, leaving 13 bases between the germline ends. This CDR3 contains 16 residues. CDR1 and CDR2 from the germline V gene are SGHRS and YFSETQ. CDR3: CASSLVTSLSTDTQYF. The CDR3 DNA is TGCGCCAGCAGCTTGGTGACATCCTTGTCCACAGATACGCAGTATTTT.

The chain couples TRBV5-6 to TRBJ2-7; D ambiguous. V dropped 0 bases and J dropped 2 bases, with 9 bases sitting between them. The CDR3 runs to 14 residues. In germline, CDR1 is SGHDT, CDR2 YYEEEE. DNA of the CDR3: TGTGCCAGCAGCTTGGGGGCTTCCACCTACGAGCAGTACTTC. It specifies CASSLGASTYEQYF.

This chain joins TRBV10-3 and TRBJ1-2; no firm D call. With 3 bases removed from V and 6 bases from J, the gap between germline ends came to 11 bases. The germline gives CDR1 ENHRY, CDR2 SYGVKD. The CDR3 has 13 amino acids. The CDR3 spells CAISDYDFHGYTF. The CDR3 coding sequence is TGTGCCATCAGTGATTATGACTTCCATGGCTACACCTTC.

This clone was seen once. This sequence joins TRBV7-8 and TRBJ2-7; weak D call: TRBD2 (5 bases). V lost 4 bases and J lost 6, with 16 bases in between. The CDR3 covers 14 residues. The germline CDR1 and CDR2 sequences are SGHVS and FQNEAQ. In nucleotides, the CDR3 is TGTGCCAGCAGCTCACTAGAGGATGAGGGCGAGCAGTACTTC. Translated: CASSSLEDEGEQYF.